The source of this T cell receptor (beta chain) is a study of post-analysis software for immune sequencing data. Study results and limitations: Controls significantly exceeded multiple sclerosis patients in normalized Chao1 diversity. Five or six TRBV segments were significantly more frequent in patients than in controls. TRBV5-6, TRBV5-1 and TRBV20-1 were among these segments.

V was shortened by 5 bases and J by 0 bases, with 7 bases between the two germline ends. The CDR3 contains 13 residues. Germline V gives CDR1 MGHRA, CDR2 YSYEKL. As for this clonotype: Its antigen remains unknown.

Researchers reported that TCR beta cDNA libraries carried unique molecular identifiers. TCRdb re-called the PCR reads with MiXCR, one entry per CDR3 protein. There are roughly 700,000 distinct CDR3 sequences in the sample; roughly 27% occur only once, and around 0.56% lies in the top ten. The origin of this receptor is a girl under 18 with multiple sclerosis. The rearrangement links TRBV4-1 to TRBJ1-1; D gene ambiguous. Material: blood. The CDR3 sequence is CASSDTLNTEAFF. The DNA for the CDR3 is TGCGCCAGCAGCGACACATTGAACACTGAAGCTTTCTTT.